The present T cell receptor (beta chain) was sequenced within a study of blood T cell repertoires in COVID-19. Across the whole study: Whether acute or convalescent, the COVID-19 samples came from the United States, Italy and Spain. In each case, the material was cDNA or gDNA derived from T cells, B-cell-depleted T cells, or PBMCs.

The CDR3 runs 16 residues. V shed 0 bases, J shed 7 bases, and the junction held 8 bases outside the gene matches. Looked up from germline, CDR1 is GTSNPN and CDR2 is SVGIG (reference sequence). Methods used by the authors: Reference gene primer amplification in the assay estimated nucleated cell counts. TCRdb's table, derived via immunoSEQ multiplex PCR, lists solely in-frame clones and lacks some. The D gene and trimming were derived from the DNA, and the V and J assignments and clone size from that table. Of roughly 120,000 clones in the sample, 86% were seen once. The sequencing input was peripheral blood. This receptor was identified in a man aged 40-55 years with acute or convalescent COVID-19. The chain carries TRBV30 and TRBJ2-2, with TRBD2 identical over 10 bases. In DNA form, the CDR3 reads TGTGCCTGGAGTGTAGGAGCGGGGGGGCCCGGCGGGGAGCTGTTTTTT. It specifies CAWSVGAGGPGGELFF.